The 21 T cell receptor beta chains listed next were all sequenced from one sample in a study of blood T cells in healthy people across ages. It was with a sample-barcoded 5' primer and a J-beta primer mix that a second PCR of roughly 6 to 12 cycles was run. MiXCR, run by TCRdb on the 5' RACE reads, gives a single entry per CDR3 protein. The repertoire holds 1.5 million to 2 million distinct CDR3 sequences, about two fifths seen once, with 23% in the top ten. Sequenced material: blood. All receptors come from a human donor in good health.

This clonotype has a single count. V and J are TRBV11-2 and TRBJ1-2; D is perhaps TRBD1 (5 bases). The V and J ends lost 2 bases and 7 bases respectively, with 14 bases between them. Germline lookup yields CDR1 SGHAT and CDR2 FQNNGV. The CDR3 is made up of 14 amino acids. CDR3 sequence (DNA): TGTGCCAGCAGCTTAAGGTGGGGCGCGGTTGGCTACACCTTC. Protein: CASSLRWGAVGYTF.

This clonotype was picked up a small number of times. The rearrangement links TRBV10-3 to TRBJ1-2; tentatively, D is TRBD1 (6 bases). Germline V gene data show CDR1 as ENHRY and CDR2 as SYGVKD. This CDR3 contains 11 residues. Trimming left V 5 bases short and J 8 bases short, with 9 bases between. The CDR3 spells CAISRGNGYTF. CDR3 DNA: TGTGCCATCAGTAGGGGGAACGGCTACACCTTC.

The table lists this clonotype with a count of one. The CDR3 ends on some other residue instead of the conserved phenylalanine or tryptophan, so this is likely a read error. CDR3 in DNA: TGCAGTGCTATCCCGGACAGGAGAGGTGAGCAGTTCTGC. Its translation is CSAIPDRRGEQFC. The chain links TRBV20-1 to TRBJ2-1; 7 bases are a match to TRBD1. This CDR3 has 13 residues. V shed 4 bases and J 9 bases; nucleotides not matched to a gene: 9. Germline V gene lookup returns CDR1 DFQATT and CDR2 SNEGSKA (reference sequence).

This chain connects TRBV4-1 to TRBJ1-2, with D possibly being TRBD1 (5 bases). The CDR3 runs 14 residues. Germline CDR1 and CDR2: MGHRA and YSYEKL. Trimming took off 0 bases at V and 8 bases at J, with 13 bases between the two ends. The CDR3 spells CASSQDRRGRGYTF. CDR3 bases: TGCGCCAGCAGCCAAGATCGGAGGGGTCGGGGCTACACCTTC.

This chain joins TRBV6-1 and TRBJ1-4; possibly TRBD1 for D (5 bases). V gave up 10 bases and J gave up 6 bases, with 15 bases separating them. The V gene's germline CDR1 is MNHNS and CDR2 SASEGT. The CDR3 sequence is 13 residues long. The CDR3 nucleotides read TGTGCCACCTCTTTTGGGGGTGATGAAAAACTGTTTTTT. Its protein is CATSFGGDEKLFF.

V is TRBV3-1 and J is TRBJ2-7, with 7 bases that match TRBD1. Germline V gene data show CDR1 as LGHDT and CDR2 as YNNKEL (reference sequence). V was pared by 6 bases and J by 2 bases, with 7 bases of the junction left unmatched. The CDR3 sequence is 14 residues long. The CDR3 reads CASSPTGRPYEQYF. CDR3 bases: TGTGCCAGCAGTCCGACAGGGAGACCCTACGAGCAGTACTTC.

This clonotype has a handful of counts. This chain links TRBV2 with TRBJ2-3, with a possible D match to TRBD1 (5 bases). Germline values: CDR1 SNHLY, CDR2 FYNNEI. The CDR3 sequence is 12 residues long. V was trimmed by 7 bases and J by 2 bases, leaving 7 bases between them. As DNA, the CDR3 is TGTGCCAGCATGGGGCTCACAGATACGCAGTATTTT. This translates into CASMGLTDTQYF.

This clonotype was counted once. V is TRBV20-1 and J is TRBJ1-2, with D tentatively TRBD1 (5 bases). This CDR3 region has 14 residues. Trimming stripped 0 bases from V and 2 bases from J, with 10 bases between. CDR1 is DFQATT and CDR2 is SNEGSKA in the germline V gene (reference sequence). The CDR3 reads CSAREAGTNYGYTF. The CDR3 coding sequence is TGCAGTGCTAGAGAGGCAGGGACCAACTATGGCTACACCTTC.

The V call is TRBV5-6, the J call TRBJ1-2; TRBD1 matches 7 bases. The CDR3 is 15 amino acids. V was pared by 9 bases and J by 4 bases, with 15 bases of the junction left unmatched. CDR1 and CDR2 from the germline V gene are SGHDT and YYEEEE. CDR3 in DNA: TGTGCCACATATTTCTCGACAGGGACCTCCTATGGCTACACCTTC. This codes for CATYFSTGTSYGYTF.

V and J are TRBV4-3 and TRBJ2-7, with TRBD2 as a possible D gene (6 bases). Germline assignment: CDR1 LGHNA and CDR2 YSLEER. The V gene lost 0 bases and the J gene lost 5 bases, with 14 bases spanning the gap. This CDR3 spans 15 amino acids. For the CDR3, the DNA is TGCGCCAGCAGCCAAGAATTTGGGGGGTCGGACGAGCAGTACTTC. Encoded protein: CASSQEFGGSDEQYF.

V and J are TRBV28 and TRBJ2-7; D might be TRBD1 or TRBD2, each matching 5 bases. Trimming took off 6 bases at V and 3 bases at J, with 24 bases between the two ends. Germline CDR1 and CDR2: MDHEN and SYDVKM. The CDR3 has 17 residues. The CDR3 spells CASRPSAQLGPYYEQYF. The CDR3 coding sequence is TGTGCCAGCAGGCCCTCAGCCCAGTTGGGACCCTACTACGAGCAGTACTTC.

The chain carries TRBV28 and TRBJ2-5; D is tentatively TRBD1 or TRBD2 (5 bases each). This CDR3 comprises 18 residues. CDR1 MDHEN and CDR2 SYDVKM come from the germline V gene. V lost 4 bases and J 5 bases, leaving 26 bases between the germline ends. CDR3 amino acids: CASSSFLLPGPSGETQYF. In nucleotides, the CDR3 is TGTGCCAGCAGTTCCTTTTTACTCCCGGGACCGTCTGGGGAGACCCAGTACTTC.

The V call is TRBV5-5, the J call TRBJ2-2; the D gene is possibly TRBD1 (5 bases). This CDR3 is built from 16 residues. Trimming cost V 6 bases and J 4 bases, with 19 bases left between them. Per the germline V gene, CDR1 is SGHKS and CDR2 is YYEKEE (reference sequence). CDR3 in amino acids: CASKRGQGPGTGELFF. In nucleotides, the CDR3 is TGTGCCAGCAAACGAGGTCAGGGCCCGGGCACCGGGGAGCTGTTTTTT.

The rearrangement joins TRBV4-1 to TRBJ2-7; 10 bases line up with TRBD1. The length of the CDR3 is 15 residues. The V gene end was trimmed by 2 bases and the J gene end by 6 bases; junction bases not matched to a gene: 7. Germline V gene sequence: CDR1 MGHRA, CDR2 YSYEKL. CDR3 sequence reads: CASSQNRDRGAEQYF. In DNA, the CDR3 is TGCGCCAGCAGCCAAAACCGGGACAGGGGTGCCGAGCAGTACTTC.

The chain is built from TRBV6-2 or TRBV6-3 and TRBJ1-6; no definite D call. V shed 2 bases and J shed 10 bases, with 12 bases lying between them. The CDR3 sequence is 14 residues long. CDR1 and CDR2 from the germline V gene are MNHEY and SVGEGT. CDR3 residues: CASSYGGTGSPLHF. The CDR3 DNA is TGTGCCAGCAGTTACGGTGGCACGGGGTCACCCCTCCACTTT.

In this sample, this clonotype turned up many times. The rearrangement links TRBV7-3 to TRBJ2-3, with unresolved D. V was pared by 1 base and J by 6 bases, with 8 bases between. There are 13 residues in the CDR3. CDR1 is SGHTA, CDR2 FQGTGA, per germline. CDR3 in DNA: TGTGCCAGCAGCTTAAGGACCGAGGATACGCAGTATTTT. Its translation: CASSLRTEDTQYF.

This clonotype has only a few counts. The CDR3 DNA reads as TGTGCCAGCAGCCGACGAGGATATGAGCAGTTCTTC. Protein sequence: CASSRRGYEQFF. V usage is TRBV7-9 and J usage is TRBJ2-1; D gene ambiguous. V lost 5 bases to trimming and J lost 8 bases, with 10 bases between them. CDR3 length: 12 residues. Germline values: CDR1 SEHNR, CDR2 FQNEAQ (reference sequence).

The CDR3 sequence is CASSPSATSGSSDTQYF. The CDR3 bases are TGTGCCAGCAGCCCCAGTGCCACTAGCGGGTCATCAGATACGCAGTATTTT. The chain joins TRBV7-2 to TRBJ2-3; 9 bases are a match to TRBD2. This CDR3 region has 17 residues. The J segment lost 4 bases and the V segment lost 5 bases, leaving 13 bases of the junction unmatched. Germline assignment: CDR1 SGHTA and CDR2 FQGNSA.

The chain uses TRBV4-1 and TRBJ2-1; TRBD2 agrees at 7 bases. The CDR3 length is 18 residues. V lost 4 bases, J lost 1 base, and 13 bases stayed unmatched. Germline V gene data show CDR1 as MGHRA and CDR2 as YSYEKL. The DNA of the CDR3 is TGCGCCAGCAGCCCTAGATTGGGGGGGTCCTTATCCTACAATGAGCAGTTCTTC. It specifies CASSPRLGGSLSYNEQFF.

The V and J genes are TRBV6-2 or TRBV6-3 and TRBJ1-1; no reliable D call. CDR1 MNHEY and CDR2 SVGEGT come from the germline V gene. With 8 bases removed from V and 10 bases from J, the gap between germline ends came to 23 bases. The CDR3 runs to 14 residues. CDR3 region: CASGVIKNRVGAFF. CDR3 in DNA: TGTGCCAGCGGGGTGATCAAAAACAGAGTTGGAGCTTTCTTT.

This clonotype appeared a few times. V usage is TRBV15 and J usage is TRBJ1-5, with a weak D call TRBD1 (5 bases). V was shortened by 1 base and J by 7 bases, with 11 bases between the two germline ends. This CDR3 spans 14 amino acids. Germline loops: CDR1 LNHNV, CDR2 YYDKDF (reference sequence). This CDR3 is CATSRVGGQQPQHF. In nucleotides, the CDR3 is TGTGCCACCAGCAGAGTGGGAGGACAACAGCCCCAGCATTTT. The variable domain in full, completed from reference TRBV15 and TRBJ1-5, reads DAMVIQNPRYQVTQFGKPVTLSCSQTLNHNVMYWYQQKSSQAPKLLFHYYDKDFNNEADTPDNFQSRRPNTSFCFLDIRSPGLGDTAMYLCATSRVGGQQPQHFGDGTRLSIL.